The T cell receptor (beta chain) described here comes from a study of blood T cells in healthy people across ages. Study conclusions and caveats: Roughly linear declines in TCR beta diversity per million T cells occurred with age.

The CDR3 contains 14 residues. V was pared by 3 bases and J by 4 bases, with 5 bases of the junction left unmatched. This clonotype was picked up many times. Its antigen is currently unknown. A sample-barcoded 5' primer and a J-beta primer mix were used in a second PCR of about 6 to 11 cycles. Each cDNA molecule received a tag from a template-switch adaptor that had 12 random nucleotides. A minimum of 2.5 million CDR3-containing paired-end reads was obtained for each sample. TCRdb ran MiXCR on the 5' RACE reads and lists one entry per CDR3 protein. The sample records about 970,000 distinct CDR3 sequences, 51% being singletons.

The V and J genes are TRBV12-3 or TRBV12-4 and TRBJ2-5; TRBD2 agrees at 7 bases. The sample was blood. This clonotype was sampled from a woman aged 55 to 70 in good health. CDR3 bases: TGTGCCAGCAGTTTGTCCAGCGGGGTAGAGACCCAGTACTTC. It yields the protein CASSLSSGVETQYF.